Below, one T cell receptor (beta chain) is given with its context. Antigen specificity is unknown. The record originates from a study of T cell responses to AZD1222 COVID-19 vaccine. The study's findings and limits: The sample set comprised mostly white British donors with more females, and clonal diversity was possibly underestimated. Spike-specific TCR breadth and depth grew following two AZD1222 doses.

CDR3 length: 16 amino acids. The V end was cut by 2 bases, the J end by 9 bases, with 17 bases between. Germline CDR1 reads LGHNA; CDR2 reads YSLEER. The protocol was immunoSEQ multiplex PCR, while the TCRdb copy is restricted to in-frame clones and leaves out a portion. Here the sample spans some 180,000 clones, 94% being singletons. The sequence was collected from an adult who received the AZD1222 COVID-19 vaccine. The sample was peripheral blood, taken 28 days after the second AZD1222 dose. V is TRBV4-3 and J is TRBJ1-6; D ambiguous. The CDR3 DNA reads as TGCGCCAGCAGCCAATCTTGGGAACGTTTCAGTTCACCCCTCCACTTT. This sequence encodes CASSQSWERFSSPLHF.